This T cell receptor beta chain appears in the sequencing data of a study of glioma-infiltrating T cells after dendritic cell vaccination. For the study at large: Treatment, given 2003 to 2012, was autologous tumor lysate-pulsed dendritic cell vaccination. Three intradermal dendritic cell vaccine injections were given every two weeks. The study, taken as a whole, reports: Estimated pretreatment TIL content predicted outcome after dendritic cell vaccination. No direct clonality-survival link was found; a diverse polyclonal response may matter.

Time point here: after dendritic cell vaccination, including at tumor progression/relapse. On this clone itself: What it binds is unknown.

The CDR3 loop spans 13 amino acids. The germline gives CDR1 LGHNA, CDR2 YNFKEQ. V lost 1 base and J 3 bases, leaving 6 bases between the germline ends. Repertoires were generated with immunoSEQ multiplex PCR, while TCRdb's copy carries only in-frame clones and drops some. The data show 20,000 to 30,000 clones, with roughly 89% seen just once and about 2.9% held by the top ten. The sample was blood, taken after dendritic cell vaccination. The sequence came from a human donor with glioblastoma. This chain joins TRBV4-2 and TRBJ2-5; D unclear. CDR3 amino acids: CASSQVSEETQYF. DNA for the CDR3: TGTGCCAGCAGCCAAGTATCGGAAGAGACCCAGTACTTC.